Shown below are 30 T cell receptor beta chains from a single sample sequenced in a study of control samples from healthy donors and cancer patients. Data came from immunoSEQ multiplex PCR; TCRdb stores just in-frame clones and leaves some out. Of about 130,000 clones in the sample, roughly 92% were seen once. Input material: blood. All receptors come from a man aged 18 to 29 in good health.

CDR3 coding DNA: TGTGCCAGCAGCACCGGGACTAGTAACGAGCAGTACTTC. Protein product: CASSTGTSNEQYF. The V call is TRBV7-7, the J call TRBJ2-7; 8 bases are a match to TRBD2. V shed 5 bases and J 5 bases; nucleotides not matched to a gene: 5. The CDR3 extends over 13 amino acids. CDR1 and CDR2 (germline): SSHAT, FNYEAQ (reference sequence).

The chain employs TRBV30 and TRBJ1-6, with D possibly TRBD1 on 5 matching bases. The CDR3 runs to 14 residues. V lost 4 bases to trimming and J lost 9 bases, with 16 bases between them. CDR1 is GTSNPN, CDR2 SVGIG, per germline (reference sequence). CDR3 sequence (DNA): TGTGCCTGGACCAGCGGGACGGATGCTTCACCCCTCCACTTT. Translating gives CAWTSGTDASPLHF.

The rearrangement uses TRBV5-1 and TRBJ2-3; the match to TRBD2 covers 10 bases. The CDR3 consists of 19 residues. Germline CDR1 is SGHRS and CDR2 is YFSETQ. Trimming at V came to 4 bases and at J to 0 bases, leaving 14 bases not matched to a gene. The CDR3 nucleotides are TGCGCCAGCAGCAGGGGACTAGCGACGTTTCAGGGGAGCACAGATACGCAGTATTTT. This gives the protein CASSRGLATFQGSTDTQYF. The whole variable domain, filled in from reference TRBV5-1 and TRBJ2-3, reads KAGVTQTPRYLIKTRGQQVTLSCSPISGHRSVSWYQQTPGQGLQFLFEYFSETQRNKGNFPGRFSGRQFSNSRSEMNVSTLELGDSALYLCASSRGLATFQGSTDTQYFGPGTRLTVL.

The chain employs TRBV30 and TRBJ2-4; D unclear. Trimming pared 0 bases from V and 1 base from J, leaving 7 bases between. The germline V gene has CDR1 GTSNPN and CDR2 SVGIG (reference sequence). The CDR3 extends over 14 amino acids. The CDR3 DNA sequence: TGTGCCTGGAGTGTACATGGGGCCAAAAACATTCAGTACTTC. Its protein is CAWSVHGAKNIQYF.

The rearrangement uses TRBV18 and TRBJ1-5; D is undetermined. The CDR3 is 14 residues long. Germline V gene sequence: CDR1 KGHSH, CDR2 LQKENI. The V and J ends lost 3 bases and 2 bases respectively, with 8 bases between them. The CDR3 reads CASSPGTGNQPQHF. The CDR3 nucleotides are TGTGCCAGCTCACCGGGCACAGGCAATCAGCCCCAGCATTTT.

The CDR3 sequence: CASSTGAKATNEKLFF. CDR3 in DNA: TGTGCCAGCAGTACAGGGGCTAAGGCAACTAATGAAAAACTGTTTTTT. V is TRBV25-1 and J is TRBJ1-4, with 7 bases lining up with TRBD1. After removal of 5 bases from V and 0 bases from J, the junction contained 6 bases not matched to a gene. CDR3 length equals 16 residues. Germline values: CDR1 MGHDK, CDR2 SYGVNS.

This rearrangement joins TRBV18 to TRBJ2-1, with D hard to call. V lost 4 bases, J lost 7 bases, and 8 bases lay in between. CDR1 and CDR2 from the germline V gene are KGHSH and LQKENI. The CDR3 has 12 amino acids. This chain's CDR3 is CASSRAGNEQFF. In DNA form, the CDR3 reads TGTGCCAGCTCACGGGCCGGGAATGAGCAGTTCTTC.

The rearrangement uses TRBV4-2 and TRBJ2-7, with D unclear. The CDR3 contains 16 residues. Trimming pared 1 base from V and 1 base from J, leaving 14 bases between. Germline CDR1 reads LGHNA; CDR2 reads YNFKEQ. The CDR3 DNA sequence: TGTGCCAGCAGCCAAGCTCTTACGGGTCGGTCCTACGAGCAGTACTTC. Its protein product is CASSQALTGRSYEQYF.

This sequence joins TRBV13 and TRBJ1-6; maybe TRBD1 (5 bases). The CDR3 extends over 18 amino acids. Per the germline V gene, CDR1 is PRHDT and CDR2 is FYEKMQ (reference sequence). V gave up 0 bases and J gave up 0 bases, with 12 bases separating them. The CDR3 region has the DNA TGTGCCAGCAGCTTAGGGCAGGGATTCCCCTCCTATAATTCACCCCTCCACTTT. Translation: CASSLGQGFPSYNSPLHF.

The chain links TRBV5-6 to TRBJ1-6, with 7 bases that match TRBD1. CDR3 size: 15 residues. The ends lost 8 bases at V and 7 bases at J; junction bases unmatched: 12. Germline CDR1 is SGHDT and CDR2 is YYEEEE. DNA for the CDR3: TGTGCCAGTTACAGGGGACTTCGGGGCAATTCACCCCTCCACTTT. Translation gives CASYRGLRGNSPLHF.

The V gene is TRBV5-4, the J gene TRBJ2-5; D remains unclear. The length of the CDR3 is 13 residues. Per germline, CDR1 SGHNT and CDR2 YYREEE (reference sequence). V lost 0 bases to trimming and J lost 3 bases, with 6 bases between them. The CDR3 region is CASSLALEETQYF. The CDR3 DNA follows: TGTGCCAGCAGCTTGGCGCTGGAAGAGACCCAGTACTTC.

The chain uses TRBV6-6 and TRBJ1-2; 12 positions match TRBD1. The CDR3 has 14 residues. The V gene's germline CDR1 is MNHNY and CDR2 SVGAGI (reference sequence). Germline trimming cut 6 bases from V and 7 bases from J; bases unmatched to any gene: 6. CDR3 sequence (DNA): TGTGCCAGCAGCCCCGGGACAGGGGGCGTTGGCTACACCTTC. Its translation is CASSPGTGGVGYTF.

V gene TRBV4-2 combines with J gene TRBJ1-1, with D uncertain. The CDR3 has 12 residues. Between the trimmed V and J ends, which lost 1 base and 7 bases, there was a span of 7 bases. In germline, CDR1 is LGHNA, CDR2 YNFKEQ. The CDR3 coding sequence is TGTGCCAGCAGCCAAGGTGGCGGTGAAGCTTTCTTT. Its translation is CASSQGGGEAFF.

The DNA for the CDR3 is TGTGCCAGCAGCTCCCTCCCGGGACTAAACACCGGGGAGCTGTTTTTT. This codes for CASSSLPGLNTGELFF. This rearrangement joins TRBV7-2 to TRBJ2-2, with 7 bases that match TRBD2. V trimming: 4 bases; J trimming: 2 bases; junction bases outside the gene matches: 7. The CDR3 sequence is 16 residues long. The germline V gene encodes CDR1 SGHTA and CDR2 FQGNSA.

This chain uses TRBV18 with TRBJ1-2; D unclear. V was trimmed by 4 bases and J by 0 bases, leaving 12 bases between them. Germline assignment: CDR1 KGHSH and CDR2 LQKENI. CDR3 length: 15 residues. CDR3 region: CASSREVSSNYGYTF. CDR3 DNA: TGTGCCAGCTCACGAGAGGTCAGCTCTAACTATGGCTACACCTTC.

The chain is built from TRBV19 and TRBJ1-1; possibly TRBD1 for D (5 bases). Germline-derived CDR1 and CDR2 are LNHDA and SQIVND (reference sequence). The CDR3 is 13 residues long. Trimming left V 10 bases short and J 1 base short, with 13 bases between. The chain's CDR3 is CAISKDTNTEAFF. For the CDR3, the DNA is TGTGCCATTTCCAAGGACACGAACACTGAAGCTTTCTTT.

The V gene is TRBV5-1, the J gene TRBJ1-4; D is undetermined. The CDR3 contains 16 residues. The germline V and J ends were trimmed by 0 bases and 8 bases, with 17 bases remaining between them. Germline V gives CDR1 SGHRS, CDR2 YFSETQ. CDR3 region: CASSLEGPAGREKLFF. The DNA for the CDR3 is TGCGCCAGCAGCTTGGAAGGTCCAGCGGGGAGGGAAAAACTGTTTTTT.

This clone was counted many times. The chain couples TRBV18 to TRBJ1-4, with D perhaps matching TRBD1 (6 bases). Germline V CDR1 and CDR2: KGHSH, LQKENI. This CDR3 has 15 residues. V lost 3 bases and J 2 bases, leaving 10 bases between the germline ends. Written as DNA, the CDR3 is TGTGCCAGCTCACCTACGAGGGGGACTAATGAAAAACTGTTTTTT. Translated: CASSPTRGTNEKLFF.

The chain uses TRBV7-6 and TRBJ2-2; TRBD2 aligns across 9 bases. The J segment lost 2 bases and the V segment lost 5 bases, leaving 6 bases of the junction unmatched. This CDR3 has 16 amino acids. CDR1 and CDR2 from the germline V gene are SGHVS and FNYEAQ. The CDR3 coding sequence is TGTGCCAGCAGCCGAACTAGCGGGTACAACACCGGGGAGCTGTTTTTT. This encodes CASSRTSGYNTGELFF.

The gene calls are TRBV19 and TRBJ2-7; D unclear. In germline, CDR1 is LNHDA, CDR2 SQIVND (reference sequence). Trimming took off 5 bases at V and 0 bases at J, with 8 bases between the two ends. The length of the CDR3 is 13 residues. The CDR3 sequence is CASSPPGSYEQYF. As DNA, the CDR3 is TGTGCCAGTAGTCCGCCCGGCTCCTACGAGCAGTACTTC. Based on the CDR3 plus reference TRBV19 and TRBJ2-7, the full variable domain is DGGITQSPKYLFRKEGQNVTLSCEQNLNHDAMYWYRQDPGQGLRLIYYSQIVNDFQKGDIAEGYSVSREKKESFPLTVTSAQKNPTAFYLCASSPPGSYEQYFGPGTRLTVT.

The chain combines TRBV19 with TRBJ1-5, with D possibly being TRBD1 (5 bases). This CDR3 region has 14 residues. V gave up 7 bases and J gave up 7 bases, with 17 bases separating them. Looked up from germline, CDR1 is LNHDA and CDR2 is SQIVND (reference sequence). This CDR3 reads CASTPMGRRQPQHF. The CDR3 DNA is TGTGCCAGTACCCCCATGGGGCGAAGGCAGCCCCAGCATTTT. The full variable domain, rest sourced from reference TRBV19 and TRBJ1-5, is DGGITQSPKYLFRKEGQNVTLSCEQNLNHDAMYWYRQDPGQGLRLIYYSQIVNDFQKGDIAEGYSVSREKKESFPLTVTSAQKNPTAFYLCASTPMGRRQPQHFGDGTRLSIL.

The chain employs TRBV10-3 and TRBJ2-1, with D possibly TRBD2 on 5 matching bases. CDR1 is ENHRY, CDR2 SYGVKD, per germline. The V end was cut by 2 bases, the J end by 9 bases, with 11 bases between. The length of the CDR3 is 13 residues. The CDR3 is CAISEGPRGEQFF. CDR3 nucleotides: TGTGCCATCAGTGAGGGACCCCGGGGTGAGCAGTTCTTC.

The chain has TRBV9 and TRBJ2-7; 7 bases are shared with TRBD1. Germline assignment: CDR1 SGDLS and CDR2 YYNGEE. The V segment lost 0 bases and the J segment 0 bases; nucleotides outside the gene matches: 6. The CDR3 totals 16 residues. The CDR3 region is CASSVGGTASSYEQYF. The CDR3 nucleotides read TGTGCCAGCAGCGTAGGAGGGACAGCCTCCTCCTACGAGCAGTACTTC.

CDR3 in amino acids: CASSPVRTTQETQYF. The CDR3 nucleotides read TGTGCCAGCAGTCCCGTCAGGACCACTCAAGAGACCCAGTACTTC. The rearrangement uses TRBV3-1 (or the pseudogene TRBV3-2) and TRBJ2-5, with unresolved D. V was shortened by 6 bases and J by 2 bases, with 16 bases between the two germline ends. The CDR3 loop spans 15 amino acids. The V gene's germline CDR1 is LGHDT and CDR2 YNNKEL (reference sequence).

The chain couples TRBV11-3 to TRBJ1-1, with 8 bases identical to TRBD1. Germline V gives CDR1 SGHNT, CDR2 YENEEA. V lost 1 base and J lost 3; bases outside the gene matches: 1. The CDR3 sequence is 14 residues long. CDR3 coding DNA: TGTGCCAGCAGCTTAGCAGGGGGCTACACTGAAGCTTTCTTT. Protein product: CASSLAGGYTEAFF.

The chain joins TRBV7-3 to TRBJ2-7; no clear D. Trimming left V 2 bases short and J 4 bases short, with 9 bases between. Germline lookup yields CDR1 SGHTA and CDR2 FQGTGA. The CDR3 covers 13 residues. In DNA, the CDR3 is TGTGCCAGCAGCTTATGGCAGCTATACGAGCAGTACTTC. Translating gives CASSLWQLYEQYF.

The V and J genes are TRBV5-1 and TRBJ1-4; 10 bases align to TRBD1. V trimming: 5 bases; J trimming: 6 bases; junction bases outside the gene matches: 4. This CDR3 is 14 amino acids long. CDR1 and CDR2 (germline): SGHRS, YFSETQ. The chain's CDR3 is CASRSGTGDEKLFF. CDR3 coding DNA: TGCGCCAGCAGGTCCGGGACAGGGGATGAAAAACTGTTTTTT.

The V and J genes are TRBV29-1 and TRBJ1-2; 12 bases match TRBD1. V dropped 4 bases and J dropped 8; count of bases not matched to a gene: 5. This CDR3 has 13 residues. Germline values: CDR1 SQVTM, CDR2 ANQGSEA. The DNA for the CDR3 is TGCAGCGTTGGGGACAGGGGGCTGGGGGGCTACACCTTC. Its translation is CSVGDRGLGGYTF.

V and J are TRBV13 and TRBJ2-5; 8 nucleotides agree with TRBD1. The CDR3 is 14 amino acids. V lost 4 bases to trimming and J lost 7 bases; unmatched junction nucleotides: 8. Germline loops: CDR1 PRHDT, CDR2 FYEKMQ (reference sequence). The DNA for the CDR3 is TGTGCCAGCAGCTCCTCACAGGGGGTGACGACCCAGTACTTC. This encodes CASSSSQGVTTQYF.

A note on this clone: Other DNA sequences in this sample translate to the same CDR3. The chain employs TRBV7-9 and TRBJ2-1; 10 positions agree with TRBD2. The CDR3 loop spans 17 amino acids. V was pared by 0 bases and J by 5 bases, with 7 bases of the junction left unmatched. Germline CDR1 is SEHNR and CDR2 is FQNEAQ (reference sequence). CDR3 sequence (DNA): TGTGCCAGCAGCTTAGCGTACGAGCGGGGGGGTGACAATGAGCAGTTCTTC. This gives the protein CASSLAYERGGDNEQFF.